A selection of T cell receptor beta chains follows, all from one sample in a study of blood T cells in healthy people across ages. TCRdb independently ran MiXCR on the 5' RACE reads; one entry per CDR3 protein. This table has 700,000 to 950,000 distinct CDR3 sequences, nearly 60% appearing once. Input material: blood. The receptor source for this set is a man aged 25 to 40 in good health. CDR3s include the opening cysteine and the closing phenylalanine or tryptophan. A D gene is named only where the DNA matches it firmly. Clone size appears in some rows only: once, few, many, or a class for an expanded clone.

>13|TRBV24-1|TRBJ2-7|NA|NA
TGTGCCACCAGTGGGCCCACGACCAATGAGCAGTACTTC
CATSGPTTNEQYF
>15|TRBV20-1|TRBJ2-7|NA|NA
TGCAGTGCTAGAGATTTCAGGGGGGATAGCTACGAGCAGTACTTC
CSARDFRGDSYEQYF
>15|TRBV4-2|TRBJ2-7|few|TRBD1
TGTGCCAGCAGCCAACCTCAGGGGGTCCCTTACGAGCAGTACTTC
CASSQPQGVPYEQYF
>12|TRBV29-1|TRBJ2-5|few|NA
TGCAGCGGCAGCCGGGCTGAGGAGACCCAGTACTTC
CSGSRAEETQYF
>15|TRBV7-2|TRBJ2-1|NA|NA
TGTGCCAGCAGCACACGTCGAGCCCCCTTATCGGAGCAGTTCTTC
CASSTRRAPLSEQFF
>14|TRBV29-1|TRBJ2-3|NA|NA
TGCAGCGTTGAAGGAGGGGATGGCACAGATACGCAGTATTTT
CSVEGGDGTDTQYF
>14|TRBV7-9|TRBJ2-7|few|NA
TGTGCCAGCACCCAAACCCGGCCGCCCTACGAGCAGTACTTC
CASTQTRPPYEQYF
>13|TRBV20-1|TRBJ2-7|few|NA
TGCAGTTATCGACTCGCGGCTTCTTACGAGCAGTACTTC
CSYRLAASYEQYF
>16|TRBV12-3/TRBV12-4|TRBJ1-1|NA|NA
TGTGCCACCTCATTGGGGGCCGGGGGGATGGACACTGAAGCTTTCTTT
CATSLGAGGMDTEAFF
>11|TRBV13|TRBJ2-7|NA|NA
TGTGCCAGCTCCTCGGGCCACGAGCAGTACTTC
CASSSGHEQYF
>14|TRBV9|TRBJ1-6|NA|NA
TGTGCCAGCAGCGTACACGGGGGCGCTTCACCCCTCCACTTT
CASSVHGGASPLHF
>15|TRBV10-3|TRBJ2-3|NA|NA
TGTGCCATCAGTGGTGGCAGTGCGGGCACAGATACGCAGTATTTT
CAISGGSAGTDTQYF
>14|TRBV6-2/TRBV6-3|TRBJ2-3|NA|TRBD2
TGTGCCAGTAGACTAGCGGGAGGTGTGGATACGCAGTATTTT
CASRLAGGVDTQYF
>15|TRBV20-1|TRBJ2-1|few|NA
TGCAGTGCTCGGATAGCGGCGAGCTCCTACAATGAGCAGTTCTTC
CSARIAASSYNEQFF
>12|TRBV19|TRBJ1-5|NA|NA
TGTGCCAGTAGTATCATCGGTCAGCCCCAGCATTTT
CASSIIGQPQHF
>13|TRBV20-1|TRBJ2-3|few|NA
TGCAGTGCTAGGGAGGCAAATGGAGATACGCAGTATTTT
CSAREANGDTQYF
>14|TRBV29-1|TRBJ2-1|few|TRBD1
TGCAGCGTCGCGACCGGGACAGGGGGCAATGAGCAGTTCTTC
CSVATGTGGNEQFF
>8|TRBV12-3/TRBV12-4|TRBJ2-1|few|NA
TGTGCCAGCACCCCTCAGTTCTTC
CASTPQFF
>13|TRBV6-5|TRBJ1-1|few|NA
TGTGCCAGCAGTCCGAGCATGAACACTGAAGCTTTCTTT
CASSPSMNTEAFF
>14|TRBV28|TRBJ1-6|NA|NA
TGTGCCAGCAACCTGGGAACAGCTAATTCACCCCTCCACTTT
CASNLGTANSPLHF
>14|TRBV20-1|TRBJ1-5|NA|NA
TGCAGTGCTAGACGGGACGTGAGCAATCAGCCCCAGCATTTT
CSARRDVSNQPQHF
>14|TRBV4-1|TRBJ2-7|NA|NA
TGCGCCAGCAGCCAAGCTTTCAGTTCCTACGAGCAGTACTTC
CASSQAFSSYEQYF
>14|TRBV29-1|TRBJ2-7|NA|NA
TGCAGCGTTGGCTGGGGGTACGGCCTCTACGAGCAGTACTTC
CSVGWGYGLYEQYF